This entry lists 28 T cell receptor beta chains sequenced from one sample in a study of T cells in Graves' hyperthyroidism and ophthalmopathy. TCR beta CDR3 regions were amplified from RNA. In the first-round RT-PCR of the TCR CDR3, the HTBI primer set was used. TCRdb called the multiplex PCR reads again in MiXCR, with one record for every CDR3 protein. The repertoire holds hundreds of thousands of distinct CDR3 sequences, about 16% seen once, with 25% to 30% in the top ten. The material sequenced was blood. All receptors come from a woman between 18 and 30 years old with Graves' ophthalmopathy.

In this sample, this clonotype turned up many times. The CDR3 nucleotides are TGCAGCGTCAGTGGGACCCACAATGAGCAGTTCTTC. It encodes CSVSGTHNEQFF. This rearrangement joins TRBV29-1 to TRBJ2-1; D assignment may be TRBD1 or TRBD2 (5 bases each). Germline values: CDR1 SQVTM, CDR2 ANQGSEA. CDR3 length: 12 amino acids. Trimming shortened V by 6 bases and J by 5 bases, and 11 bases separated the two germline ends.

About this clonotype: A much bigger clone sits one base away, suggesting this may be a read error. This chain connects TRBV4-3 to TRBJ2-7; D unclear. Germline V gene data show CDR1 as LGHNA and CDR2 as YSLEER. V was trimmed by 1 base and J by 7 bases, leaving 17 bases between them. This CDR3 comprises 15 residues. The CDR3 loop is CASSQGIGSYNEQYF. CDR3 sequence (DNA): TGCGCCAGCAGCCAAGGGATAGGGTCCTACAATGAGCAGTACTTC.

This clonotype has ten or more counts. Here the CDR3 DNA reads TGTGCCAGCAGTTTCGTGGGGATCGACTATGGCTACACCTTC. Encoded protein: CASSFVGIDYGYTF. The chain carries TRBV12-3 or TRBV12-4 and TRBJ1-2; D is undetermined. This CDR3 comprises 14 residues. Deletions cut 3 bases from V and 3 bases from J, with 11 bases between.

This clonotype was counted at least ten times. The J gene is TRBJ1-3, the V gene TRBV6-6; no reliable D call. The CDR3 has 14 residues. Germline loops: CDR1 MNHNY, CDR2 SVGAGI (reference sequence). V gave up 2 bases and J gave up 2 bases, with 7 bases separating them. The CDR3 sequence: CASSYTLAGNTIYF. CDR3 DNA sequence: TGTGCCAGCAGTTACACCCTCGCTGGAAACACCATATATTTT.

This clonotype appeared many times. This rearrangement joins TRBV20-1 to TRBJ1-1, with 8 bases aligning to TRBD1. Germline CDR1 is DFQATT and CDR2 is SNEGSKA (reference sequence). Germline trimming cut 7 bases from V and 4 bases from J; bases unmatched to any gene: 8. The CDR3 has 13 amino acids. CDR3 in DNA: TGCAGTGTTAGGTCAGGGGGCGTCACTGAAGCTTTCTTT. This gives the protein CSVRSGGVTEAFF.

This clonotype was observed many times. The chain has TRBV27 and TRBJ1-2; D might be TRBD1 (6 bases). V lost 4 bases and J 8 bases, leaving 17 bases between the germline ends. This CDR3 has 14 residues. The germline V gene encodes CDR1 MNHEY and CDR2 SMNVEV (reference sequence). The CDR3 DNA reads TGTGCCAGCAGTTATCGGGGGGCCGGGAAGGGCTACACCTTC. Its protein is CASSYRGAGKGYTF.

This clonotype came up a few times. The rearrangement joins TRBV5-1 to TRBJ2-5; weak D call: TRBD1 (5 bases). This CDR3 region has 13 residues. Trimming stripped 4 bases from V and 2 bases from J, with 9 bases between. CDR1 is SGHRS and CDR2 is YFSETQ in the germline V gene. The CDR3 DNA reads TGCGCCAGCAGCAAGACAGTTCAAGAGACCCAGTACTTC. It is translated as CASSKTVQETQYF. Using reference TRBV5-1 and TRBJ2-5 for the parts outside the CDR3, the full variable domain is KAGVTQTPRYLIKTRGQQVTLSCSPISGHRSVSWYQQTPGQGLQFLFEYFSETQRNKGNFPGRFSGRQFSNSRSEMNVSTLELGDSALYLCASSKTVQETQYFGPGTRLLVL.

This clonotype was seen at least ten times. This chain's CDR3 is CASNGPSGGNYLNTEAFF. The CDR3 DNA reads as TGTGCCAGCAATGGGCCCTCGGGGGGAAACTACTTGAACACTGAAGCTTTCTTT. This chain connects TRBV6-1 to TRBJ1-1; D is perhaps TRBD1 (5 bases). Germline CDR1 reads MNHNS; CDR2 reads SASEGT. V lost 7 bases and J lost 0, with 24 bases in between. The length of the CDR3 is 18 residues.

This clonotype occurred many times. V is TRBV7-9 and J is TRBJ2-7; D is unclear. CDR1 and CDR2 (germline): SEHNR, FQNEAQ (reference sequence). The V gene lost 4 bases and the J gene lost 3 bases, with 13 bases spanning the gap. The CDR3 loop spans 14 amino acids. The CDR3 bases are TGTGCCAGCAGCTCCATTCGCGATGGCTACGAGCAGTACTTC. Encoded protein: CASSSIRDGYEQYF.

This clonotype appeared a few times. The chain recombines TRBV25-1 with TRBJ2-1, with a possible D match to TRBD2 (6 bases). The CDR3 is 14 amino acids. Germline CDR1 reads MGHDK; CDR2 reads SYGVNS. Trimming removed 6 bases at V and 1 base at J, with 10 bases between. The CDR3: CASRGTVSYNEQFF. The CDR3 DNA sequence: TGTGCCAGCAGAGGGACTGTTTCCTACAATGAGCAGTTCTTC.

This clonotype was detected ten times or more. V and J are TRBV18 and TRBJ1-1; 8 positions agree with TRBD1. J lost 1 base, V lost 1 base, and 5 bases had no gene match. CDR3 length: 16 residues. Per the germline V gene, CDR1 is KGHSH and CDR2 is LQKENI. CDR3 DNA sequence: TGTGCCAGCTCACCACGTGGACAGGGCTCGAACACTGAAGCTTTCTTT. Amino acids: CASSPRGQGSNTEAFF.

In regard to this clonotype: Given a much more abundant clone one base away, this may be a read error. CDR3 in amino acids: CASSSTDTPPHF. For the CDR3, the DNA is TGCGCCAGCAGCTCGACCGATACCCCCCCGCATTTT. J is TRBJ1-5 and V is TRBV5-1, with unresolved D. CDR1 and CDR2 (germline): SGHRS, YFSETQ. This CDR3 has 12 residues.

The chain employs TRBV28 and TRBJ1-5, with 8 bases lining up with TRBD1. The V gene's germline CDR1 is MDHEN and CDR2 SYDVKM. J was trimmed by 6 bases and V by 8 bases; bases with no gene match: 12. There are 15 residues in the CDR3. The CDR3 nucleotides read TGTGCCAGCGTTCCCGGGACAGGTATCAGTCAGCCCCAGCATTTT. Residues: CASVPGTGISQPQHF.

At least ten counts were recorded for this clonotype. The V call is TRBV2, the J call TRBJ2-7; no clear D gene. This CDR3 comprises 11 residues. CDR1 is SNHLY and CDR2 is FYNNEI in the germline V gene. V shed 1 base and J shed 4 bases, with 2 bases lying between them. CDR3 protein: CASSEGYEQYF. Here the CDR3 DNA reads TGTGCCAGCAGTGAAGGATACGAGCAGTACTTC.

This clonotype occurred many times. The rearrangement links TRBV19 to TRBJ2-1, with TRBD2 as a possible D gene (5 bases). With 5 bases removed from V and 4 bases from J, the gap between germline ends came to 9 bases. CDR1 is LNHDA and CDR2 is SQIVND in the germline V gene (reference sequence). This CDR3 region has 13 residues. The CDR3 DNA follows: TGTGCCAGTAGTTCCGGACTTTACAATGAGCAGTTCTTC. Translation: CASSSGLYNEQFF.

The sample holds many counts of this clonotype. The chain employs TRBV10-2 and TRBJ1-2; D might be TRBD1 (5 bases). V lost 4 bases and J 6 bases, leaving 15 bases between the germline ends. Germline loops: CDR1 WSHSY, CDR2 SAAADI. The CDR3 has 14 amino acids. DNA of the CDR3: TGCGCCAGCAGTGCGTCATCAAGGGGTAATGGCTACACCTTC. It encodes CASSASSRGNGYTF.

The chain couples TRBV13 to TRBJ2-5; possibly TRBD1 or TRBD2 for D (5 bases each). V was shortened by 3 bases and J by 5 bases, with 13 bases between the two germline ends. The CDR3 has 14 amino acids. Germline values: CDR1 PRHDT, CDR2 FYEKMQ (reference sequence). As DNA, the CDR3 is TGTGCCAGCAGCTTGGGACCGGTGGGCGAGACCCAGTACTTC. Translated: CASSLGPVGETQYF.

This clonotype was recorded at least ten times. V and J are TRBV6-2 or TRBV6-3 and TRBJ2-3, with 8 bases identical to TRBD2. The CDR3 covers 18 residues. The junction had 10 bases not matched to a gene; V was cut back by 2 bases and J by 0 bases. Per germline, CDR1 MNHEY and CDR2 SVGEGT. CDR3 DNA: TGTGCCAGCAGTTACGAGTCGGGAGGGCCGAGGAGCACAGATACGCAGTATTTT. Translated: CASSYESGGPRSTDTQYF.

This clonotype has at least ten counts. The chain uses TRBV7-9 and TRBJ2-7; D unresolved. The CDR3 has 12 residues. From germline, CDR1 is SEHNR and CDR2 FQNEAQ (reference sequence). Trimming shortened V by 6 bases and J by 2 bases, and 8 bases separated the two germline ends. Here the CDR3 DNA reads TGTGCCAGCAGTGTGGGAACCTACGAGCAGTACTTC. It translates to CASSVGTYEQYF.

The CDR3, as DNA: TGTGCCAGCAGTTTGGCCTCCGGACAGGGAAGTGTTCAGCCCCAGCATTTT. It translates to CASSLASGQGSVQPQHF. The chain carries TRBV27 and TRBJ1-5, with 8 bases that match TRBD1. From germline, CDR1 is MNHEY and CDR2 SMNVEV (reference sequence). The trim removed 3 bases at V and 6 bases at J, leaving 13 bases unmatched. The CDR3 is made up of 17 amino acids.

With respect to this clonotype: A much larger clone sits a single nucleotide away, making a read error possible. V is TRBV4-3 and J is TRBJ1-5; D not certain. This CDR3 comprises 14 residues. Germline CDR1 reads LGHNA; CDR2 reads YSLEER. CDR3: CAGSQRAPDQPQHF. The CDR3, as DNA: TGCGCCGGCAGCCAGCGTGCCCCAGATCAGCCCCAGCATTTT.

There are many counts of this clonotype. The chain carries TRBV27 and TRBJ1-2; D is ambiguous. V gave up 6 bases and J gave up 4 bases, with 18 bases separating them. In germline, CDR1 is MNHEY, CDR2 SMNVEV (reference sequence). The CDR3 contains 15 residues. DNA of the CDR3: TGTGCCAGCAGCCTACCGCCGAGGGAGCCCTATGGCTACACCTTC. Protein sequence: CASSLPPREPYGYTF.

Only a few counts were recorded for this clonotype. One base away lies a much larger clone, so this may be a sequencing read error. Without the conserved terminal phenylalanine or tryptophan, this CDR3 likely stems from a read error. CDR3 DNA: TGCAGTGCGCCGACGGGACAGGGGACCTCCTACGAGCAGTACCTC. Protein product: CSAPTGQGTSYEQYL. The chain has TRBV20-1 and TRBJ2-7, with 10 bases fitting TRBD1. The CDR3 has 15 residues. Germline V gene data show CDR1 as DFQATT and CDR2 as SNEGSKA (reference sequence). V gave up 6 bases and J gave up 0 bases; unmatched junction bases: 8.

This clonotype was seen at least ten times. The chain's CDR3 is CAWSVGSGETQYF. DNA for the CDR3: TGTGCCTGGAGTGTAGGGAGCGGAGAGACCCAGTACTTC. The gene calls are TRBV30 and TRBJ2-5, with D possibly TRBD2 on 5 matching bases. Trimming took 0 bases from V and 4 from J, leaving 9 bases between them. The CDR3 is 13 residues long. Germline V lookup: CDR1 GTSNPN, CDR2 SVGIG (reference sequence).

The V call is TRBV15, the J call TRBJ2-5; D gene uncertain. The germline gives CDR1 LNHNV, CDR2 YYDKDF (reference sequence). This CDR3 comprises 14 residues. The ends were cut back, 1 base at V and 0 bases at J, with 6 bases in the middle. CDR3 nucleotides: TGTGCCACCAGCAGAGGATTGTACCAAGAGACCCAGTACTTC. Its protein product is CATSRGLYQETQYF. Full variable domain (outside the CDR3, taken from reference TRBV15 and TRBJ2-5): DAMVIQNPRYQVTQFGKPVTLSCSQTLNHNVMYWYQQKSSQAPKLLFHYYDKDFNNEADTPDNFQSRRPNTSFCFLDIRSPGLGDTAMYLCATSRGLYQETQYFGPGTRLLVL.

This clonotype has a count of ten or more. This chain joins TRBV11-1 and TRBJ2-7; D call uncertain. Germline CDR1 SGHAT, CDR2 FQDESV (reference sequence). The CDR3 contains 13 residues. Deletions cut 5 bases from V and 0 bases from J, with 8 bases between. The CDR3 spells CASSEISSYEQYF. The CDR3 coding sequence is TGTGCCAGCAGCGAGATAAGCTCCTACGAGCAGTACTTC.

This clonotype showed up many times. The chain joins TRBV3-1 to TRBJ2-5; no reliable D call. Trimming stripped 0 bases from V and 4 bases from J, with 3 bases between. CDR3 size: 12 residues. Germline lookup yields CDR1 LGHDT and CDR2 YNNKEL (reference sequence). Written as DNA, the CDR3 is TGTGCCAGCAGCCAAGATCCAGAGACCCAGTACTTC. As protein: CASSQDPETQYF.

This clonotype was recorded many times. The chain carries TRBV19 and TRBJ1-1; D unresolved. The CDR3 sequence is 13 residues long. CDR1 is LNHDA, CDR2 SQIVND, per germline (reference sequence). With 3 bases removed from V and 0 bases from J, the gap between germline ends came to 5 bases. CDR3 region: CASSIAVNTEAFF. In DNA form, the CDR3 reads TGTGCCAGTAGTATCGCAGTGAACACTGAAGCTTTCTTT.